The entry below describes one T cell receptor (beta chain). There is no known antigen for this receptor. The record originates from a study of cytomegalovirus exposure and HLA in healthy donors (dated by TCRdb to 2016 to 2017). Study-level background: According to an earlier analysis of 550 to 750 of the donors, 200 million or so T cells yielded over 100 million unique TCR beta sequences and more than 250 Gb of sequence data. About 310 gigabases of sequencing data and around 87 million unique TCR sequences were included in an early release covering around 600 HLA-typed donors. Among the 398 genotyped donors, around 81% belonged to the genetic ancestry cluster associated with self-reported Caucasian donors. The study aimed to test whether cataloging public T cell receptors could reveal signatures of past pathogen exposure. Using immunosequencing, the study profiled T cell repertoires from 500 to 800 subjects and related those repertoires to cytomegalovirus serostatus. Along with the roughly 670-subject first cohort, a separate validation cohort of approximately 110 different subjects was used. The study combined high-throughput TCR immunosequencing, statistical association of individual TCRs with disease status, and machine learning to predict cytomegalovirus infection status. In a later analysis, previously published TCR beta repertoires from several hundred donors were re-analyzed and high-resolution HLA genotyping was added so that TCR occurrence patterns could be studied. In the later analysis, no new phenotypic data were used to find candidate immune exposures; instead, reliance was placed on TCR beta sequences and their occurrence across donors. An earlier analysis of several hundred of the donors applied high-throughput TCR beta sequencing to assess whether each TCR beta V gene segment acted as functional or pseudogenic. Donor age, sex, ethnicity and CMV serostatus were collected together with the repertoire data. In a later genetic analysis, genome-wide SNP genotypes for about 55% of the roughly 700 donors were used, and that subset was treated as a discovery cohort. All discovery cohort repertoires had been generated using a single sequencing platform. HLA typing included class I and class II loci at four-digit resolution. Typing coverage differed by locus: A, B, C, DRB1 and DQB1 were typed in roughly 620-640 donors, DQA1 in 522, DPA1 in approximately 610, and DPB1 in 400 to 490. A few DR-DQ haplotypes were handled as single units for association and clustering because linkage in the cohort was strong. On average, 235,054 unique TCR beta nucleotide sequences were sequenced per donor among some 430 genotyped donors of the cohort, with about 17% of those sequences being non-productive. Paper-wide results and their limitations: Three of the identified cytomegalovirus-associated TCR beta chains were confirmed in vitro to be specific for cytomegalovirus antigens. HLA typing was unavailable for some donors at each locus, so association tests used only the typed subset. Compared with the roughly 600-donor mean, donors in an Asian-associated ancestry cluster had fewer N-insertions in productive TCRs, according to a later genetic analysis. A cluster of highly shared sequence variants was judged likely to be a technical artifact of the sequencing pipeline. In a later analysis, most CMV-associated TCR beta chains were found to appear HLA-restricted, with HLA associations seemingly driven largely by CMV exposure. Because counts were too low, 15 to 20 rarely observed V segments, including chromosome 9 orphons, were excluded from the earlier analysis of 587 of the donors. A further reported finding was that TCR beta sequences accurately predicted the HLA-A and HLA-B alleles for most subjects in the first cohort. An earlier analysis of approximately 590 of the donors showed that most TCR beta V segments appeared in productive rearrangements either about 87% or about 30% of the time, which broadly matched IMGT annotations. It was suggested by the authors that the approach could potentially be generalized to other disease states and immunological phenotypes. A later analysis reported that several top co-occurrence clusters appeared linked to parvovirus B19, influenza, CMV and Epstein-Barr virus. Some IMGT-functional V segments, including TRBV6-2 and TRBV6-3, could not be told apart with the 87-base-pair reads, so those segments were excluded. A total of about 150 TCR beta chains were listed by the study as associated with cytomegalovirus. V-gene and J-gene trimming of TCR beta chains was associated with a missense DCLRE1C variant in a later genetic analysis, and the association was replicated in an independent cohort. The only immune exposure information available for the cohort was CMV serostatus. Roughly uniform sequencing depth across donors was assumed in presence/absence analyses, although this assumption may not hold. In a later analysis, the rate of TCR association differed among HLA loci, with DRB1 alleles having the most associated TCRs and HLA-C alleles having the fewest. A later analysis found that HLA-associated TCR beta chains were more clonally expanded and had lower generation probabilities than equally common non-associated chains. Across donors, most TCR sequences were observed very rarely, whereas some public TCRs were present in many individuals. In a later analysis, around 17,000 TCR beta sequences were associated with specific HLA alleles at a false discovery rate of 0.05. Correlated functional status among segregating V segments might reflect linkage disequilibrium, but an unknown experimental factor could not be ruled out. Strong co-occurrence of HLA alleles, especially DR and DQ, made assigning TCR associations to individual alleles difficult. Only TCR beta chains were sequenced in this cohort, and the absence of alpha or paired-chain data limited detectable features. Cytomegalovirus status was reported to be diagnosed by the classifier with high specificity and sensitivity in both the original and validation cohorts.

Library preparation was by the immunoSEQ multiplex PCR assay. For the multiplex PCR, a mixture combining 60 forward primers for TCR Vbeta segments and 13 reverse primers for TCR Jbeta segments was used. The CDR3 region of rearranged TCR beta genes was amplified from genomic DNA with a multiplex PCR assay. On the Illumina HiSeq System, the amplified TCR beta libraries were sequenced as 87-base-pair reads. The authors processed their data as follows. A later analysis tallied some 79 million unique TCR beta chains across the 650 to 750 repertoires, and about 12 million of those chains were shared by two or more donors. To remove PCR and sequencing errors, raw reads were error-corrected and collapsed into unique sequences using a nearest-neighbor algorithm that merged closely related sequences. To assign V, D and J gene segments, CDR3 sequences were aligned to IMGT reference sequences. For a sequence to be retained, a match of at least six nucleotides to both a V gene segment and a J gene segment was required. A rearrangement counted as productive if the CDR3 had no stop codons and remained in frame with V and J, and every other rearrangement counted as non-productive. Following IMGT convention, CDR3 was defined as the stretch from the second conserved V-encoded cysteine up to the conserved J-encoded phenylalanine. Sequences without an unambiguous match to a single V gene segment were excluded from the earlier analysis of about 640 of the donors. An earlier analysis of almost 600 of the donors classified V segments as functional when productive rearrangements were above 56.7% and as segregating when the standard deviation between donors was above 5%. A statistical classification framework was developed to diagnose cytomegalovirus status using the catalog of TCR beta chain sequences. In a later analysis, TCR nucleotide sequences were compared against IMGT/GENE-DB human TR gene sequences so that V and J genes could be assigned. Using the TCRdist pipeline, a later analysis assigned CDR3 sequences along with most-parsimonious VDJ recombination scenarios. A later analysis defined each TCR beta chain by its CDR3 amino acid sequence plus V-gene family, and excluded reads lacking a unique V-gene family. To address suspected cross-contamination and a sequencing artifact, a later analysis removed 550 to 750 highly shared, low-generation-probability nucleotide sequences. In a later analysis, a clonal expansion index was calculated for each public chain from normalized within-repertoire ranks of inferred template counts. A later analysis computed generation probabilities with a VDJ recombination model fitted to out-of-frame rearrangements, and checked the results against IGoR. In a later analysis, hypergeometric tests were used to score TCR-TCR, TCR-HLA and TCR-CMV co-occurrence, with a repertoire-size bias correction applied to TCR pairs. A later analysis estimated false discovery rates by permuting HLA or CMV assignments 20 times. In a later analysis, co-occurring TCRs were grouped with DBSCAN, and TCRdist sequence similarity was added when clustering was performed within HLA-allele-positive subsets. For co-occurrence clustering, repertoires with fewer than 30,000 or more than 120,000 public chains were excluded, along with a handful of repertoires with anomalous nucleotide sharing. TCRdb re-hosts the immuneACCESS table, in-frame sequences only. Its copies lack some clones; in the studies checked, an unresolved V gene accounts for under half of them, and the cause for the rest is not known. For V, J and clone size, that table is used; D and trimming come from the DNA. The sample's clone listing holds 200,000 or so clones. The top ten clonotypes cover around 0.7% of the sample.

The cohort was made up of approximately 700 healthy bone marrow donors. Cohort members were all nominally healthy when sampled, although unrecorded immune exposures were likely present. The donor tested CMV seronegative, placing the donor among the roughly 350 seronegative members of the cohort. A peripheral blood sample was collected from each donor, and TCR beta sequencing was performed on peripheral blood mononuclear cells. Genomic DNA extraction from the blood cell samples was performed with the Qiagen DNeasy Blood Extraction Kit. The CDR3 numbers 16 residues from cysteine through phenylalanine. The only DNA kept is the CDR3, 48 bases in frame from the first base. Sequences SGHDN (CDR1) and FVKESK (CDR2) are obtained from the germline V gene. Ends trimmed: V by 0 bases, J by 8 bases; bases unmatched to a gene: 9.

The chain uses TRBV14 and TRBJ2-1; TRBD2 lines up with 8 middle nucleotides. The material sequenced was PBMCs. This clonotype was sampled from a boy younger than 18 in good health and CMV-seronegative. CDR3 sequence: CASSQDFGGGRDEQFF. The nucleotide sequence is TGTGCCAGCAGCCAAGATTTCGGGGGGGGCCGGGATGAGCAGTTCTTC.